These 5 T cell receptor beta chains share one sample of origin, sequenced in a study of shared clonotypes between healthy human individuals. TCRdb keeps only in-frame clones here, not all; method: immunoSEQ multiplex PCR. The table shows about 1.1 million clones, with 70% to 80% occurring only once. The sample comprised memory CD4+ T cells from PBMCs. Stated subset: CD45RA-negative fraction. These receptors came from a man aged 18 to 30 in good health. Some clones in this sample may be carry-over from other donors' samples.

The chain couples TRBV27 to TRBJ1-2; D is uncertain. CDR3 size: 13 residues. Germline V gene sequence: CDR1 MNHEY, CDR2 SMNVEV (reference sequence). The V gene lost 3 bases and the J gene lost 4 bases, with 9 bases spanning the gap. In DNA, the CDR3 is TGTGCCAGCAGTTTGGTACCGGGCTATGGCTACACCTTC. This codes for CASSLVPGYGYTF.

The chain carries TRBV21-1 and TRBJ2-7; the table's D call, TRBD1, has no DNA check behind it. TRBV21-1 is deemed a pseudogene. The CDR3 length is 15 residues. CDR3 sequence: CASSKQAFPSDEQYF. CDR3 nucleotides: TGTGCCAGCAGCAAACAGGCCTTTCCCTCCGACGAGCAGTACTTC.

This clone was seen only once. CDR3 in amino acids: CASSLTSGTGSNEQFF. The CDR3 bases are TGTGCCAGCAGCTTAACTTCCGGGACAGGGTCCAATGAGCAGTTCTTC. V is TRBV7-3 and J is TRBJ2-1; TRBD1 agrees at 9 bases. V was pared by 0 bases and J by 6 bases, with 6 bases of the junction left unmatched. CDR1 and CDR2 from the germline V gene are SGHTA and FQGTGA. The CDR3 contains 16 residues.

Regarding this clone: The sample has other DNA sequences that encode this CDR3 too. The chain couples TRBV7-3 to TRBJ1-2, with 8 bases that match TRBD1. Germline CDR1 SGHTA, CDR2 FQGTGA. CDR3 length equals 13 residues. With V trimmed by 4 bases and J by 4 bases, 2 bases remained unmatched. CDR3 DNA sequence: TGTGCCAGCAGCTCCGGACAGGGCTATGGCTACACCTTC. Its protein is CASSSGQGYGYTF.

This clone was counted a single time. The V gene is TRBV7-2, the J gene TRBJ2-5; D perhaps matches TRBD2 (6 bases). The V gene's germline CDR1 is SGHTA and CDR2 FQGNSA. Trimming took off 4 bases at V and 5 bases at J, with 20 bases between the two ends. The CDR3 runs 16 residues. The CDR3 here is CASSSGVGTSGETQYF. CDR3 sequence (DNA): TGTGCCAGCAGCTCGGGGGTGGGAACTTCGGGGGAGACCCAGTACTTC.